Given below is one T cell receptor beta chain in context. This clone was seen a single time. It has no known antigen specificity. No base quality values were provided; no much bigger clone lies one nucleotide off. The cohort was made up of roughly 670 healthy bone marrow donors. At the time of sampling, all cohort members were nominally healthy, though unrecorded immune exposures were likely present. The donor tested CMV seropositive, placing the donor among the approximately 310 seropositive members of the cohort. Each donor provided a peripheral blood sample, and peripheral blood mononuclear cells were used for TCR beta sequencing. The Qiagen DNeasy Blood Extraction Kit was used to extract genomic DNA from the blood cell samples. This record belongs to a study of cytomegalovirus exposure and HLA in healthy donors (dated by TCRdb to 2016 to 2017). About the full investigation: An earlier analysis of roughly 610 of the donors reported about 260 Gb of sequence data and 117 million unique TCR beta sequences obtained from approximately 180 million T cells. An early release that covered 500 to 800 HLA-typed donors contained about 300 gigabases of sequencing data and 85 million to 100 million unique TCR sequences. The genetic ancestry cluster associated with self-reported Caucasian donors included about 81% of the 350 to 500 genotyped donors. The study was designed to test whether signatures of past pathogen exposure could be identified by cataloging public T cell receptors. Using immunosequencing, the study profiled T cell repertoires from roughly 650 subjects and related those repertoires to cytomegalovirus serostatus. In addition to the first cohort of 650 to 800 subjects, a separate validation cohort of some 120 different subjects was used. To predict cytomegalovirus infection status, the study brought together high-throughput TCR immunosequencing, statistical association of individual TCRs with disease status, and machine learning. A later analysis re-examined previously published TCR beta repertoires from 500 to 700 donors and added high-resolution HLA genotyping to investigate patterns of TCR occurrence. The later analysis used no new phenotypic data to find candidate immune exposures, relying instead on TCR beta sequences and their occurrence across donors. An earlier analysis of 500 to 750 of the donors applied high-throughput TCR beta sequencing to assess whether each TCR beta V gene segment acted as functional or pseudogenic. Alongside the repertoire data, information on donor age, sex, ethnicity and CMV serostatus was compiled. A later genetic analysis used genome-wide SNP genotypes for about 65% of the 666 donors, treating that subset as a discovery cohort. Every discovery cohort repertoire had been produced on one sequencing platform. HLA typing covered class I and class II loci at four-digit resolution. Typing coverage varied by locus: about 620-630 donors for A, B, C, DRB1 and DQB1; 522 for DQA1; around 570 for DPA1; roughly 450 for DPB1. Several DR-DQ haplotypes were handled as single units for association and clustering because linkage in the cohort was strong. Among around 400 genotyped donors of the cohort, an average of around 250,000 unique TCR beta nucleotide sequences was sequenced per donor, of which about 19% were non-productive. The research as a whole found: The authors suggested that the approach could potentially be extended to other disease states and immunological phenotypes. In an earlier analysis of 587 of the donors, most TCR beta V segments appeared in productive rearrangements about 90% or about 30% of the time, broadly matching IMGT annotations. In a later analysis, HLA-associated TCR beta chains were found to be more clonally expanded and to have lower generation probabilities than equally common non-associated chains. Correlated functional status among segregating V segments might reflect linkage disequilibrium, but an unknown experimental factor could not be ruled out. Across donors, most TCR sequences were observed very rarely, whereas some public TCRs were present in many individuals. Because the 87-base-pair reads could not distinguish some IMGT-functional V segments, including TRBV6-2 and TRBV6-3, those segments were excluded. A later genetic analysis associated a missense DCLRE1C variant with V-gene and J-gene trimming of TCR beta chains, and an independent cohort replicated the association. The study listed 150 to 200 TCR beta chains as associated with cytomegalovirus. In a later analysis, several top co-occurrence clusters were reported to appear linked to parvovirus B19, influenza, CMV and Epstein-Barr virus. Only TCR beta chains were sequenced in this cohort, and the absence of alpha or paired-chain data limited detectable features. According to a later analysis, TCR association rates differed among HLA loci, with DRB1 alleles showing the most associated TCRs and HLA-C alleles showing the fewest. Because counts were too low, seventeen rarely observed V segments, including chromosome 9 orphons, were excluded from the earlier analysis of some 590 of the donors. In vitro tests confirmed that three of the cytomegalovirus-associated TCR beta chains recognize cytomegalovirus antigens. In a later analysis, most CMV-associated TCR beta chains were found to appear HLA-restricted, with HLA associations seemingly driven largely by CMV exposure. A group of highly shared sequence variants was considered likely to be a technical artifact of the sequencing pipeline. At a false discovery rate of 0.05, a later analysis linked some 18,000 TCR beta sequences to specific HLA alleles. CMV serostatus was the only immune exposure information available for the cohort. Sequencing depth was assumed to be roughly uniform across donors in the presence/absence analyses, though that assumption may not hold. Compared with the roughly 700-donor mean, donors in an Asian-associated ancestry cluster had fewer N-insertions in productive TCRs, according to a later genetic analysis. The classifier was reported to diagnose cytomegalovirus status with high specificity and sensitivity in both the original cohort and the validation cohort. Because HLA typing was unavailable for some donors at each locus, only the typed subset was used in association tests. Assigning TCR associations to individual alleles was difficult when HLA alleles, especially DR and DQ, strongly co-occurred. A further reported finding was that TCR beta sequences accurately predicted the HLA-A and HLA-B alleles for most subjects in the first cohort.

V loses 4 bases of germline sequence and J loses 4 bases, and the interval between the two ends is 14 bases. The CDR3 sequence holds 14 residues, the cysteine and phenylalanine included. The only DNA kept is the CDR3, 42 bases in frame from the first base. The CDR1 and CDR2 encoded by the germline V gene are SQVTM and ANQGSEA. Receptor libraries were prepared by the immunoSEQ multiplex PCR assay. For the multiplex PCR, a mixture combining 60 forward primers for TCR Vbeta segments and 13 reverse primers for TCR Jbeta segments was used. A multiplex PCR assay on genomic DNA amplified the CDR3 region of rearranged TCR beta genes. Amplified TCR beta libraries were sequenced as 87-base-pair reads on the Illumina HiSeq System. The study's own analysis went as follows. A later analysis tallied 75 million to 85 million unique TCR beta chains across the 660 or so repertoires, and around 10 million of those chains were shared by two or more donors. A nearest-neighbor algorithm error-corrected the raw reads and collapsed the reads into unique sequences, merging closely related sequences to remove PCR and sequencing errors. To assign V, D and J gene segments, CDR3 sequences were aligned to IMGT reference sequences. For a sequence to be retained, a match of at least six nucleotides was required to both a V gene segment and a J gene segment. A rearrangement was called productive if the CDR3 had no stop codons and remained in frame with V and J, and every other rearrangement was called non-productive. CDR3 was defined according to IMGT convention as the region running from the second conserved V-encoded cysteine to the conserved J-encoded phenylalanine. Sequences without an unambiguous match to a single V gene segment were excluded from the earlier analysis of 587 of the donors. In an earlier analysis of 450 to 700 of the donors, V segments were called functional above 56.7% productive rearrangements and were called segregating when the between-donor standard deviation exceeded 5%. To diagnose cytomegalovirus status from the catalog of TCR beta chain sequences, a statistical classification framework was built. A later analysis assigned V and J genes by comparing TCR nucleotide sequences with IMGT/GENE-DB human TR gene sequences. Using the TCRdist pipeline, a later analysis assigned CDR3 sequences along with most-parsimonious VDJ recombination scenarios. In a later analysis, each TCR beta chain was defined by its CDR3 amino acid sequence together with its V-gene family, and reads without a unique V-gene family were excluded. To address suspected cross-contamination and a sequencing artifact, a later analysis removed around 590 highly shared, low-generation-probability nucleotide sequences. For each public chain, a later analysis derived a clonal expansion index from normalized ranks of inferred template counts within each repertoire. A later analysis computed generation probabilities with a VDJ recombination model fitted to out-of-frame rearrangements, and checked the results against IGoR. In a later analysis, hypergeometric tests were used to score TCR-TCR, TCR-HLA and TCR-CMV co-occurrence, with a repertoire-size bias correction applied to TCR pairs. A later analysis estimated false discovery rates by permuting HLA or CMV assignments 20 times. In a later analysis, co-occurring TCRs were grouped using DBSCAN, and TCRdist sequence similarity was added for clustering within HLA-allele-positive subsets. Repertoires with fewer than 30,000 or more than 120,000 public chains were left out of co-occurrence clustering, as were a handful of repertoires with anomalous nucleotide sharing. TCRdb's version of the immuneACCESS table is confined to in-frame rearrangements and falls short of the full clone set. An unresolved V gene accounts for under half of the shortfall where checked; the remainder is of unknown origin. The V and J calls and the clone size are those of that table, but D and trimming were determined from the DNA. The table for this sample lists some 100,000 clones; around 74% of them were counted only once. The ten top clones hold 2.5% to 3.5% of the sample.

Recombination connected TRBV29-1 to TRBJ2-1; TRBD2 could be the D gene, as 6 bases match. The sequencing input was PBMCs. The receptor's source is a female donor in good health and CMV-seropositive. The CDR3 reads as follows: CSVVRAGRYNEQFF. The base sequence is TGCAGCGTTGTACGGGCGGGAAGATACAATGAGCAGTTCTTC.